This T cell receptor (beta chain) was recorded in a study of blood T cells in healthy people across ages. The sample holds a few counts of this clonotype. Germline CDR1 LNHDA, CDR2 SQIVND (reference sequence). The CDR3 loop spans 15 amino acids. The V end was cut by 1 base, the J end by 0 bases, with 7 bases between. A second PCR of 7 to 11 cycles used a sample-barcoded 5' primer and a J-beta primer mix. Unique molecular identifiers of 12 random nucleotides labeled each cDNA. Via MiXCR, TCRdb re-called the 5' RACE reads, giving one row per CDR3 protein. Among about 1 million distinct CDR3 sequences listed, 25% were seen once. The same data also went into a second study, on T cells of mothers and their children.

The receptor was derived from a girl aged 2 to 9 in good health. This chain joins TRBV19 and TRBJ2-1; D unclear. The source material was blood. The CDR3 loop reads CASSIAVSSYNEQFF. Written as DNA, the CDR3 is TGTGCCAGTAGTATAGCAGTTAGCTCCTACAATGAGCAGTTCTTC.